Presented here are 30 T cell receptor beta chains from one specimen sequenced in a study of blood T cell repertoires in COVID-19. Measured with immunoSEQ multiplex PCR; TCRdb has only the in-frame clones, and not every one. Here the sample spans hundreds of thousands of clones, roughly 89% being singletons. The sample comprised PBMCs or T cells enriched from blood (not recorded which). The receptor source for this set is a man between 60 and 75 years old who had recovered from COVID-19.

The CDR3 DNA sequence: TGTGCCACCAGCTCAACTACCGGGGAGCTGTTTTTT. Translation: CATSSTTGELFF. This chain joins TRBV24-1 and TRBJ2-2, with D unresolved. V was cut by 7 bases and J by 5 bases, with 7 bases left in between. CDR1 KGHDR and CDR2 SFDVKD come from the germline V gene. CDR3 length: 12 amino acids.

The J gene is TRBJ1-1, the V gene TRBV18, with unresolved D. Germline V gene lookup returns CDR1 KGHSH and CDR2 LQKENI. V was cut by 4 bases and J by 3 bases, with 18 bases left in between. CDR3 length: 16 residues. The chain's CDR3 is CASSLRTHRADTEAFF. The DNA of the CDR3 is TGTGCCAGCTCACTTCGGACTCATCGGGCGGACACTGAAGCTTTCTTT.

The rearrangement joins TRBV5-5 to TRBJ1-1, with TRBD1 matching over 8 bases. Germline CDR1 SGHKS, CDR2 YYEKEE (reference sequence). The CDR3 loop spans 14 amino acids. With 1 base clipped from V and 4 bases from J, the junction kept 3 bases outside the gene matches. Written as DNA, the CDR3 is TGTGCCAGCAGCTTGCAGGGGGCAGGCACTGAAGCTTTCTTT. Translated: CASSLQGAGTEAFF.

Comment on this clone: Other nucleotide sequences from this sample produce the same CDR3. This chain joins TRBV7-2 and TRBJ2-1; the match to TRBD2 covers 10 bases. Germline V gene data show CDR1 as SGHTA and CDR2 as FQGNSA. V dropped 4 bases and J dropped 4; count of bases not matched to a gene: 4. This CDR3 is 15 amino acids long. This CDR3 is CASSSSSGSYNEQFF. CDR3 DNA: TGTGCCAGCAGCTCGTCTAGCGGGAGTTACAATGAGCAGTTCTTC.

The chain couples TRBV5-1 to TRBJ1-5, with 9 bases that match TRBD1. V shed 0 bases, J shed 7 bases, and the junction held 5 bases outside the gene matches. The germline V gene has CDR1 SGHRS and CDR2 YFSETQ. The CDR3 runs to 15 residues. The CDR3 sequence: CASSLEGTGNQPQHF. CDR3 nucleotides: TGCGCCAGCAGCTTGGAGGGGACAGGGAACCAGCCCCAGCATTTT.

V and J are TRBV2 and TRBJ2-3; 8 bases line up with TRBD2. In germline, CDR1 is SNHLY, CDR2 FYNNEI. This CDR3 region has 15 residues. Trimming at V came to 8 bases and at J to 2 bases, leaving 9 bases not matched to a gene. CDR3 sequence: CASGVGTRDTDTQYF. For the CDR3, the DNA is TGTGCCAGCGGGGTAGGGACTAGGGACACAGATACGCAGTATTTT.

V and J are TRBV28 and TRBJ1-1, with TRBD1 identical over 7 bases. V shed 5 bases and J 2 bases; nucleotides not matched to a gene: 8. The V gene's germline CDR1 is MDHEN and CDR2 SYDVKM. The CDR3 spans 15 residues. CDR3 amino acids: CASSLGDRLNTEAFF. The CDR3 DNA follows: TGTGCCAGCAGTCTGGGGGACAGACTAAACACTGAAGCTTTCTTT.

The CDR3 DNA follows: TGTGCCACCATACCGGGACAGGCTTCCTACGAGCAGTACTTC. Residues: CATIPGQASYEQYF. The chain uses TRBV24-1 and TRBJ2-7; 8 nucleotides line up with TRBD1. This CDR3 has 14 residues. Germline lookup yields CDR1 KGHDR and CDR2 SFDVKD. Losses at the gene ends were 8 bases for V and 1 base for J; bases not matched to a gene: 6.

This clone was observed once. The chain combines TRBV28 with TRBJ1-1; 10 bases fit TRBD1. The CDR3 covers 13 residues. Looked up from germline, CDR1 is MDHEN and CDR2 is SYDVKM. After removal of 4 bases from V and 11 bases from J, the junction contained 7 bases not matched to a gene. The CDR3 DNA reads TGTGCCAGCAGTTCAGGACAGGGGGTTAGGGCTTTCTTT. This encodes CASSSGQGVRAFF. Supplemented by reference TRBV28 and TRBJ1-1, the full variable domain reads DVKVTQSSRYLVKRTGEKVFLECVQDMDHENMFWYRQDPGLGLRLIYFSYDVKMKEKGDIPEGYSVSREKKERFSLILESASTNQTSMYLCASSSGQGVRAFFGQGTRLTVV.

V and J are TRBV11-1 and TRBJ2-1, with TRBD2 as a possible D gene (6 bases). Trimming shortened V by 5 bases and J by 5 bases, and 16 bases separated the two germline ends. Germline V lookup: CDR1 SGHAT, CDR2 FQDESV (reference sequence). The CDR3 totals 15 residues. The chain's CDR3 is CASSPRGGKNNEQFF. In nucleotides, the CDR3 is TGTGCCAGCAGCCCCCGGGGCGGGAAAAACAATGAGCAGTTCTTC. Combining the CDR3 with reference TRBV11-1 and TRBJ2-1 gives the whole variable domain EAEVAQSPRYKITEKSQAVAFWCDPISGHATLYWYRQILGQGPELLVQFQDESVVDDSQLPKDRFSAERLKGVDSTLKIQPAELGDSAMYLCASSPRGGKNNEQFFGPGTRLTVL.

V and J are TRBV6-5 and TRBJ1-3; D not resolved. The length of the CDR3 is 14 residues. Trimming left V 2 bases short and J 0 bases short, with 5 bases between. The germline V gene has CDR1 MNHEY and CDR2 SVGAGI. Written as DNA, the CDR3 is TGTGCCAGCAGTTACGGCAGCTCTGGAAACACCATATATTTT. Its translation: CASSYGSSGNTIYF.

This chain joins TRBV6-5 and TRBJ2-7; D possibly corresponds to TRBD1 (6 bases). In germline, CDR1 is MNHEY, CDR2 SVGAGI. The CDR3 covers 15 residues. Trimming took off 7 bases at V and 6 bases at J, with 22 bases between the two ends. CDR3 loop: CASTGPNDRSGEQYF. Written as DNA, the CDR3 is TGTGCCAGCACGGGGCCCAACGACAGGTCGGGCGAGCAGTACTTC.

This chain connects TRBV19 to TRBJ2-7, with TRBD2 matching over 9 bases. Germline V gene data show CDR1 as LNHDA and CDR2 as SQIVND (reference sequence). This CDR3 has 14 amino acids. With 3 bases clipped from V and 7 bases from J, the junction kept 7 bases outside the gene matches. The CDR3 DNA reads TGTGCCAGTAGTATGGCGGGAGGGGATGGTGAGCAGTACTTC. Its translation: CASSMAGGDGEQYF.

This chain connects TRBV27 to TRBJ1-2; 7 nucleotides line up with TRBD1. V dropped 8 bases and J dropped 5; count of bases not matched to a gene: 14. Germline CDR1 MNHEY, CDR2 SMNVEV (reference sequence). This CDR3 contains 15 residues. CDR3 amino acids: CASGSPGQALYGYTF. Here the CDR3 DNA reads TGTGCCAGCGGCTCTCCCGGACAGGCTTTGTATGGCTACACCTTC.

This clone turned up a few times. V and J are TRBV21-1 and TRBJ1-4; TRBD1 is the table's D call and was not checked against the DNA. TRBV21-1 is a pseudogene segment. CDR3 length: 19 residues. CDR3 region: CASSQIPYIDRGREQKLFF. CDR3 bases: TGTGCCAGCAGCCAGATCCCTTATATAGACAGGGGGCGCGAACAAAAACTGTTTTTT.

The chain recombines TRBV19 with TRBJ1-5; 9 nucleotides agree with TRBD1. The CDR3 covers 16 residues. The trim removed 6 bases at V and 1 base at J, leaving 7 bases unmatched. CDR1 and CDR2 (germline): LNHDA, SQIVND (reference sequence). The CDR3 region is CASRDRGRGSNQPQHF. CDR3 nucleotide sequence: TGTGCCAGTAGGGACAGGGGAAGGGGGAGCAATCAGCCCCAGCATTTT.

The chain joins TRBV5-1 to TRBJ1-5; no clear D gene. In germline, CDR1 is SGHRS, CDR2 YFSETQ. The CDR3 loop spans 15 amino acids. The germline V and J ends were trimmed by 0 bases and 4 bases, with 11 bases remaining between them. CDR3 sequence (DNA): TGCGCCAGCAGCTTGGTGGGCAGCACAAATCAGCCCCAGCATTTT. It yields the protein CASSLVGSTNQPQHF.

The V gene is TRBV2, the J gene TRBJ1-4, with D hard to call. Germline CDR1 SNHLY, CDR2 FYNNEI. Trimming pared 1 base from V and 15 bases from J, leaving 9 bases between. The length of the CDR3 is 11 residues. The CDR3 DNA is TGTGCCAGCAGTGAAGGGCAGGCAATGTTTTTT. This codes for CASSEGQAMFF.

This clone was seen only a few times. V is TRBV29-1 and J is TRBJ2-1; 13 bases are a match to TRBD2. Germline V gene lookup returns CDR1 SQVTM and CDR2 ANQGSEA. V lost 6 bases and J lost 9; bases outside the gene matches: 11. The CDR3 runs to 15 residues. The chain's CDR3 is CSVDVGLAGTGEQFF. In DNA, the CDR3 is TGCAGCGTGGATGTGGGACTAGCGGGAACAGGTGAGCAGTTCTTC.

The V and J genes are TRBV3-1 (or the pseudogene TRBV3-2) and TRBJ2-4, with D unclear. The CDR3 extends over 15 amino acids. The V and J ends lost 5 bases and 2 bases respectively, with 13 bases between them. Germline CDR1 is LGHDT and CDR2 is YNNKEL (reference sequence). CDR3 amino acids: CASSRLSETKNIQYF. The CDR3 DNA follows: TGTGCCAGCAGCAGACTCAGTGAGACCAAAAACATTCAGTACTTC.

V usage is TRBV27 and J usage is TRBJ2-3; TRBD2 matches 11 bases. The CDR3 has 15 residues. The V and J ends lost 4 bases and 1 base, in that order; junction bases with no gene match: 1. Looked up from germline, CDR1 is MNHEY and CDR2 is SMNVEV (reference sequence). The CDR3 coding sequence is TGTGCCAGCAGTTCGGGACTAGCGGGCACAGATACGCAGTATTTT. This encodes CASSSGLAGTDTQYF.

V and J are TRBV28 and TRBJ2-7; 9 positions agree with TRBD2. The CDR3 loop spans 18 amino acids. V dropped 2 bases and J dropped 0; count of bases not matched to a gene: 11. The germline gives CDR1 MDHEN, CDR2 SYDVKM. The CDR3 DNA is TGTGCCAGCAGTTTAAACCGCCGGGGCGGGAGGGGCTCCTACGAGCAGTACTTC. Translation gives CASSLNRRGGRGSYEQYF.

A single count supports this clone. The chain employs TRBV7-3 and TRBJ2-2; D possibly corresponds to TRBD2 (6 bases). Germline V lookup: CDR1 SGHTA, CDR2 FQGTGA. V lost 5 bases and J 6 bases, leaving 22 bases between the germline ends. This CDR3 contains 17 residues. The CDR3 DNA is TGTGCCAGCAGCCGTACTACCCCGGGACTGCCGGCCGGGGAGCTGTTTTTT. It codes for CASSRTTPGLPAGELFF.

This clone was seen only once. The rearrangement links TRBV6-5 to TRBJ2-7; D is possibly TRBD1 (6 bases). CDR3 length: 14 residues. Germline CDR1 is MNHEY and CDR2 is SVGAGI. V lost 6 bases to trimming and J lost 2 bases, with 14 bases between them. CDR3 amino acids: CASSTTGTPYEQYF. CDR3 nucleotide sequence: TGTGCCAGCAGCACTACAGGGACCCCCTACGAGCAGTACTTC.

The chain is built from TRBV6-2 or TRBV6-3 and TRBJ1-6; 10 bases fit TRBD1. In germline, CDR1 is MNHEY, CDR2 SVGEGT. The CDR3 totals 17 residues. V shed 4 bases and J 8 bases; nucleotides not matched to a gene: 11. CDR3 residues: CASSFGQGESSDSPLHF. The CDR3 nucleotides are TGTGCCAGCAGTTTTGGACAGGGGGAATCTTCGGATTCACCCCTCCACTTT.

The CDR3 protein is CASSDLLAGDYNEQFF. In DNA, the CDR3 is TGTGCCAGCAGTGACTTACTAGCGGGAGACTACAATGAGCAGTTCTTC. The J gene is TRBJ2-1, the V gene TRBV6-4; 11 positions match TRBD2. CDR1 is MRHNA, CDR2 SNTAGT, per germline. J was trimmed by 3 bases and V by 1 base; bases with no gene match: 2. The CDR3 runs to 16 residues.

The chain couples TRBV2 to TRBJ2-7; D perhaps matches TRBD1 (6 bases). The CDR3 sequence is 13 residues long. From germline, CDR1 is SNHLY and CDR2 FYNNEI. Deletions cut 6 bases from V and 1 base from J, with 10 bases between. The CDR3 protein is CASRRGSSYEQYF. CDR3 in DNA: TGTGCCAGCAGGAGGGGGTCGTCCTACGAGCAGTACTTC.

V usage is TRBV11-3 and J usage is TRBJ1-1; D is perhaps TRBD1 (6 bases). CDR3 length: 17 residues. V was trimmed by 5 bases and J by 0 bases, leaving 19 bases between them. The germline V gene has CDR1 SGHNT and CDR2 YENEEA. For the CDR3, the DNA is TGTGCCAGCAGCCGAAAGGGACAACGCTACCTGAACACTGAAGCTTTCTTT. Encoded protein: CASSRKGQRYLNTEAFF.

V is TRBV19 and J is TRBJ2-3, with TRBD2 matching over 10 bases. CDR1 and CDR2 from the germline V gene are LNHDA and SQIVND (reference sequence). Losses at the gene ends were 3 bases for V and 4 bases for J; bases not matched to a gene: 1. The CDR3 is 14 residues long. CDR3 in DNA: TGTGCCAGTAGTATTGGACTAGCGGCAGATACGCAGTATTTT. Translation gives CASSIGLAADTQYF.

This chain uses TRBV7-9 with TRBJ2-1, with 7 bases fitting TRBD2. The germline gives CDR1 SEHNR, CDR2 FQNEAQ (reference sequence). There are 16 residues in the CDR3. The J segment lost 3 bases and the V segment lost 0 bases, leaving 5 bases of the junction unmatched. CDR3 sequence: CASSLAASGNYNEQFF. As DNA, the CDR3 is TGTGCCAGCAGCTTAGCGGCCAGCGGGAACTACAATGAGCAGTTCTTC.